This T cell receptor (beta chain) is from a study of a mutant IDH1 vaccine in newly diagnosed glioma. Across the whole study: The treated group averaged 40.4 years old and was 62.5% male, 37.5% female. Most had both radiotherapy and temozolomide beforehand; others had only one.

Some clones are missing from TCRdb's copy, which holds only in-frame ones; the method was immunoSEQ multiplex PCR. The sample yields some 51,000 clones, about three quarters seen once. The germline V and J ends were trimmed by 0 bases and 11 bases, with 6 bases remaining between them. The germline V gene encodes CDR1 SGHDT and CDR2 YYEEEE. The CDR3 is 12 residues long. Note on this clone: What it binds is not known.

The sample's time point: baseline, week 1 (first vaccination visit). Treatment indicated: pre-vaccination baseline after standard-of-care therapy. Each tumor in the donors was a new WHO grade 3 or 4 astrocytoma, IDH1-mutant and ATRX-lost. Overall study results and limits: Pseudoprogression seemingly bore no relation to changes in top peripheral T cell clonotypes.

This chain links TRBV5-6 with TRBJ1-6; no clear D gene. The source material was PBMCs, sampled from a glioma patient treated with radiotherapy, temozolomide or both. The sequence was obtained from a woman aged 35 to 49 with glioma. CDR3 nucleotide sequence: TGTGCCAGCAGCTTGGGTGAGCCACCCCTCCACTTT. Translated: CASSLGEPPLHF.